What follows are 17 T cell receptor beta chains derived from one specimen sequenced in a study of blood T cell repertoires in COVID-19. Only in-frame clones appear in the TCRdb table, and some are missing; sequencing was by immunoSEQ multiplex PCR. The sample lists under 300,000 clones, roughly three quarters occurring once. Sequencing input: peripheral blood. These TCRs come from a woman aged 40 to 55 with active or convalescent COVID-19.

V and J are TRBV15 and TRBJ2-3; 14 nucleotides match TRBD2. Germline trimming cut 4 bases from V and 1 base from J; bases unmatched to any gene: 1. This CDR3 is built from 16 residues. Germline V gene sequence: CDR1 LNHNV, CDR2 YYDKDF (reference sequence). This CDR3 is CATSTGLAGGTDTQYF. CDR3 coding DNA: TGTGCCACCAGCACGGGACTAGCGGGGGGCACAGATACGCAGTATTTT.

This clone is a singleton in its sample. The rearrangement links TRBV6-6 to TRBJ1-1; D is unresolved. The germline V gene encodes CDR1 MNHNY and CDR2 SVGAGI (reference sequence). Trimming removed 8 bases from V and 0 bases from J, with 10 bases in between. CDR3 length: 13 amino acids. The CDR3 DNA sequence: TGTGCCAGCGGGAGGGCGGTGAACACTGAAGCTTTCTTT. It encodes CASGRAVNTEAFF.

The chain uses TRBV7-6 and TRBJ2-3; 7 bases agree with TRBD2. The germline CDR1 and CDR2 sequences are SGHVS and FNYEAQ. This CDR3 spans 16 amino acids. V was clipped by 1 base and J by 4 bases; unmatched bases: 8. CDR3 sequence: CASSLGSLALPDTQYF. As DNA, the CDR3 is TGTGCCAGCAGCTTAGGATCACTAGCGTTACCAGATACGCAGTATTTT. Variable domain in full (rest from reference TRBV7-6 and TRBJ2-3): GAGVSQSPRYKVTKRGQDVALRCDPISGHVSLYWYRQALGQGPEFLTYFNYEAQQDKSGLPNDRFSAERPEGSISTLTIQRTEQRDSAMYRCASSLGSLALPDTQYFGPGTRLTVL.

This clone was seen more than once but under ten times. The rearrangement joins TRBV6-5 to TRBJ1-5; no reliable D call. Germline assignment: CDR1 MNHEY and CDR2 SVGAGI. The CDR3 runs 13 residues. V was clipped by 7 bases and J by 0 bases, with 7 bases between them. The CDR3 DNA sequence: TGTGCCAGCACCTCCTATAGCAATCAGCCCCAGCATTTT. It encodes CASTSYSNQPQHF.

The J gene is TRBJ1-2, the V gene TRBV14; no clear D. Germline lookup yields CDR1 SGHDN and CDR2 FVKESK. V was pared by 0 bases and J by 1 base, with 12 bases between. The CDR3 totals 16 residues. The CDR3 spells CASSQEPRLSNYGYTF. The CDR3 bases are TGTGCCAGCAGCCAAGAACCTAGGCTGAGTAACTATGGCTACACCTTC.

This chain connects TRBV2 to TRBJ1-2, with D possibly TRBD1 on 5 matching bases. This CDR3 has 10 amino acids. Trimming took 8 bases from V and 10 from J, leaving 11 bases between them. The germline CDR1 and CDR2 sequences are SNHLY and FYNNEI. The CDR3 sequence is CASWGRSYTF. The CDR3 DNA sequence: TGTGCCAGCTGGGGCAGATCCTACACCTTC.

The chain is built from TRBV7-9 and TRBJ1-1; 7 positions match TRBD1. The germline CDR1 and CDR2 sequences are SEHNR and FQNEAQ (reference sequence). CDR3 length: 15 amino acids. V was clipped by 5 bases and J by 4 bases; unmatched bases: 10. Written as DNA, the CDR3 is TGTGCCAGCAGCCAAGACAGGGTTGTAGGCACTGAAGCTTTCTTT. Its translation is CASSQDRVVGTEAFF.

The genes are TRBV11-3 and TRBJ2-3, with TRBD2 matching over 12 bases. After removal of 5 bases from V and 3 bases from J, the junction contained 12 bases not matched to a gene. The CDR3 extends over 18 amino acids. Per the germline V gene, CDR1 is SGHNT and CDR2 is YENEEA. CDR3 amino acids: CASSPEGLAGGRTDTQYF. The CDR3 DNA is TGTGCCAGCAGCCCTGAAGGCCTAGCGGGGGGGAGGACAGATACGCAGTATTTT. Looking up the rest from reference TRBV11-3 and TRBJ2-3 gives the full variable domain: EAGVVQSPRYKIIEKKQPVAFWCNPISGHNTLYWYLQNLGQGPELLIRYENEEAVDDSQLPKDRFSAERLKGVDSTLKIQPAELGDSAVYLCASSPEGLAGGRTDTQYFGPGTRLTVL.

The gene calls are TRBV29-1 and TRBJ1-5, with D perhaps matching TRBD1 (6 bases). Trimming removed 7 bases from V and 0 bases from J, with 19 bases in between. The CDR3 runs to 16 residues. Germline-derived CDR1 and CDR2 are SQVTM and ANQGSEA. CDR3 nucleotides: TGCAGCGCTGGGGAGGGGGGTCCGTATAGCAATCAGCCCCAGCATTTT. Translated: CSAGEGGPYSNQPQHF.

This chain uses TRBV19 with TRBJ2-7; 8 positions match TRBD1. This CDR3 comprises 16 residues. Germline V gives CDR1 LNHDA, CDR2 SQIVND (reference sequence). V lost 3 bases and J lost 5; bases outside the gene matches: 12. Here the CDR3 DNA reads TGTGCCAGTAGTATCCCCAGGGCAGGGGGCAGCGACGAGCAGTACTTC. Translating gives CASSIPRAGGSDEQYF.

This clone occurred once. The chain joins TRBV19 to TRBJ1-6, with D possibly being TRBD1 (5 bases). V lost 3 bases to trimming and J lost 0 bases, with 9 bases between them. CDR3 length: 16 amino acids. Germline V CDR1 and CDR2: LNHDA, SQIVND (reference sequence). The CDR3 here is CASSMEGSSYNSPLHF. The CDR3 DNA sequence: TGTGCCAGTAGTATGGAGGGGTCCTCCTATAATTCACCCCTCCACTTT.

V is TRBV7-2 and J is TRBJ2-5; 10 bases fit TRBD2. Trimming at V came to 1 base and at J to 4 bases, leaving 6 bases not matched to a gene. Germline V gene data show CDR1 as SGHTA and CDR2 as FQGNSA. This CDR3 is built from 16 residues. The CDR3 DNA reads as TGTGCCAGCAGCTTAGTAAGCGGGGGGGCCGGAGAGACCCAGTACTTC. Encoded protein: CASSLVSGGAGETQYF.

This clone was observed once. V is TRBV2 and J is TRBJ1-2; D perhaps matches TRBD1 (5 bases). Germline V gene lookup returns CDR1 SNHLY and CDR2 FYNNEI. The CDR3 extends over 14 amino acids. V was shortened by 8 bases and J by 1 base, with 14 bases between the two germline ends. The CDR3 here is CASPLKTDNYGYTF. The CDR3, as DNA: TGTGCCAGCCCCTTGAAGACAGATAACTATGGCTACACCTTC.

This chain connects TRBV5-1 to TRBJ1-1; no reliable D call. This CDR3 contains 16 residues. Germline V CDR1 and CDR2: SGHRS, YFSETQ. Trimming shortened V by 2 bases and J by 4 bases, and 18 bases separated the two germline ends. This CDR3 reads CASSLTATLSGTEAFF. CDR3 DNA: TGCGCCAGCAGCTTAACAGCCACCCTCAGTGGCACTGAAGCTTTCTTT. The entire variable domain, with the rest obtained from reference TRBV5-1 and TRBJ1-1, is as follows: KAGVTQTPRYLIKTRGQQVTLSCSPISGHRSVSWYQQTPGQGLQFLFEYFSETQRNKGNFPGRFSGRQFSNSRSEMNVSTLELGDSALYLCASSLTATLSGTEAFFGQGTRLTVV.

J is TRBJ2-4 and V is TRBV2, with 10 bases lining up with TRBD1. The germline V gene encodes CDR1 SNHLY and CDR2 FYNNEI. This CDR3 is 15 amino acids long. Germline trimming cut 6 bases from V and 8 bases from J; bases unmatched to any gene: 10. CDR3 sequence (DNA): TGTGCCAGCAGCCGAGACAGGGGGCGCAGTGACATTCAGTACTTC. Translating it yields CASSRDRGRSDIQYF.

This clone was recorded only once. V usage is TRBV5-1 and J usage is TRBJ1-3; D possibly corresponds to TRBD1 (5 bases). This CDR3 is built from 17 residues. Trimming left V 0 bases short and J 1 base short, with 14 bases between. From germline, CDR1 is SGHRS and CDR2 YFSETQ. The DNA of the CDR3 is TGCGCCAGCAGCTTGGATGGCGGGGGAAGGTCTGGAAACACCATATATTTT. Its translation: CASSLDGGGRSGNTIYF.

The V and J genes are TRBV10-3 and TRBJ1-2; 10 nucleotides agree with TRBD1. Germline CDR1 and CDR2: ENHRY and SYGVKD. This CDR3 spans 15 amino acids. Unmatched junction bases numbered 5, after V lost 4 bases and J lost 3 bases. As DNA, the CDR3 is TGTGCCATCAGTGGAGGGACAGGGGAACACTATGGCTACACCTTC. This encodes CAISGGTGEHYGYTF.